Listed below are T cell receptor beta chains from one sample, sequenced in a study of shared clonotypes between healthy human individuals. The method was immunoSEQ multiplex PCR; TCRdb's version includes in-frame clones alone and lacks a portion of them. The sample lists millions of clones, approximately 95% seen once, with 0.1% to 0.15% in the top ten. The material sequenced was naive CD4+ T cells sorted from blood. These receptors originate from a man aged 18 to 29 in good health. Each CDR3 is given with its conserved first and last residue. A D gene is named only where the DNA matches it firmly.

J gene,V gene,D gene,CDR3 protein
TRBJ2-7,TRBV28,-,CASSLGTPAYEQYF
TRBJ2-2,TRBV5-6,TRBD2,CASSYGLAGDTGELFF
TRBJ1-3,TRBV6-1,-,CASSEPAGSGNTIYF
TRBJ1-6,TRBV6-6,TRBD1,CASALGTGGGSPLHF
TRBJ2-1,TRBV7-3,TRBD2,CASSLTSGDYNEQFF
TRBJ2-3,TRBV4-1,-,CASSRTTRGGTTDTQYF
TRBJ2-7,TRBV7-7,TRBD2,CASSLGAGYEQYF
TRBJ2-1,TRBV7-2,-,CASSLVALTYNEQFF
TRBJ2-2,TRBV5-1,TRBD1,CASSFTGQDTNTGELFF
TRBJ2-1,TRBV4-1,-,CASSPQGGSYNEQFF
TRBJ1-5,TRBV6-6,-,CASSYQEINQPQHF
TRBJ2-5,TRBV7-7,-,CASSDGTLGAQYF
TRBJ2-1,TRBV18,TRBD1,CASSPLDRGGEQFF
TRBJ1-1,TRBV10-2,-,CASISVNTEAFF
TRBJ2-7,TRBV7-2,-,CASSLGQSTDEQYF
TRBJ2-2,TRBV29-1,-,CSVVRQASNTGELFF
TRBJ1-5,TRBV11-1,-,CASSLRPGWASSNQPQHF
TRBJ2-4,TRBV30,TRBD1,CAWSVPTGWAKNIQYF
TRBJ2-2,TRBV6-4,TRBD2,CASSEQAGTGELFF
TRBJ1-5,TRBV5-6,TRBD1,CASSLRSTGGSNQPQHF
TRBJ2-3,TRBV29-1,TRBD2,CSVAGGSGGTDTQYF
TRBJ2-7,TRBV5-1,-,CASSLGDSSLEQYF
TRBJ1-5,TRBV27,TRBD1,CASSLTFAGGNSNQPQHF
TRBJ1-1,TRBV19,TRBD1,CASSIGGQVLTEAFF
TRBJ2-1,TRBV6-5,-,CASSYSRDGEQFF
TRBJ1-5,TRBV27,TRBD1,CASRTGGGNQPQHF
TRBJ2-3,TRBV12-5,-,CASGLGTDLSDTQYF
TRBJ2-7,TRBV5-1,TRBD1,CASSTGQLYEQYF
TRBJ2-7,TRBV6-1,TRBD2,CASSEAGGGNPYEQYF
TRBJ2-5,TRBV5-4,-,CASSPTSSSIQYF
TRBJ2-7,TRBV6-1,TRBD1,CASSPRQGSSYEQYF
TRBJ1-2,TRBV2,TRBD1,CASTSRAGGYGYTF
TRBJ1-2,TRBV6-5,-,CASTAGYGYTF
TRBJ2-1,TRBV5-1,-,CASSLQAYNEQFF
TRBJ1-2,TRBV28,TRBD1,CASSMDRGYGYTF
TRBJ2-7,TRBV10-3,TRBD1,CAITQGALLEYEQYF
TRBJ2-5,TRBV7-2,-,CASSLVLGEDQYF
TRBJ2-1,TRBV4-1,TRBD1,CASSQGGQGLDNEQFF
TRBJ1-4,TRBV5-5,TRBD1,CASSNPGQAPWEKLFF
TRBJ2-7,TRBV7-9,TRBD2,CASSLGSGGPFGYEQYF
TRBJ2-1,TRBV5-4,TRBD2,CASSLASGSSYNEQFF
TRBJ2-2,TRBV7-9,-,CASSLRPRGETGELFF
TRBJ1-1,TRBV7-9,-,CASSLAYGTEAFF
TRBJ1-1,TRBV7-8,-,CASSLGPGNTEAFF
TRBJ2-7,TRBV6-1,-,CASSDTPGAPYEQYF
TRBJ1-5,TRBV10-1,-,CASSEGLARPQHF
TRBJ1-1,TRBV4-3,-,CASSQGTENTEAFF
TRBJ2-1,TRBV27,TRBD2,CASSFLSGSWHEQFF
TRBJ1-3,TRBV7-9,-,CASSITGSGNTIYF
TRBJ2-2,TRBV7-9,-,CASSLASRNAGELFF
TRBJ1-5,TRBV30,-,CAWSGGGIQPQHF
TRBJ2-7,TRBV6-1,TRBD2,CASSPKGLAVYEQYF
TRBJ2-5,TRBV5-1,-,CASSSGGTLGGETQYF